This T cell receptor (beta chain) appears in the sequencing data of a study of blood T cells in healthy people across ages. Sample-barcoded 5' priming and a J-beta primer mix drove a second PCR of about 6 to 11 cycles. TCRdb reprocessed the 5' RACE reads via MiXCR and lists one record per CDR3 protein. This sample yields 1.5 million to 1.9 million distinct CDR3 sequences, of which roughly two fifths are seen a single time; approximately 4.1% belongs to the top ten. This clonotype was picked up a small number of times. Deletions cut 2 bases from V and 4 bases from J, with 14 bases between. Germline CDR1 KGHSH, CDR2 LQKENI. The CDR3 is 15 residues long.

Sequences were obtained from blood. This clonotype was sampled from a woman between 18 and 30 years old in good health. This chain uses TRBV18 with TRBJ1-1, with D possibly being TRBD1 (5 bases). The CDR3 loop reads CASSPGGFGSTEAFF. DNA of the CDR3: TGTGCCAGCTCACCAGGGGGGTTCGGTAGCACTGAAGCTTTCTTT. The variable domain in full, with the rest retrieved from reference TRBV18 and TRBJ1-1, is NAGVMQNPRHLVRRRGQEARLRCSPMKGHSHVYWYRQLPEEGLKFMVYLQKENIIDESGMPKERFSAEFPKEGPSILRIQQVVRGDSAAYFCASSPGGFGSTEAFFGQGTRLTVV.